Presented here are 25 T cell receptor beta chains from one specimen sequenced in a study of T-cell memory formation after mild COVID-19. MiXCR was run by TCRdb on the 5' RACE reads, yielding one entry per CDR3 protein. In the table there are fewer than 350,000 distinct CDR3 sequences, roughly 15% of which are singletons. The sequencing input was PBMCs or a T cell subset sorted from them (not recorded which). These receptors originate from a man aged 18 to 30 who had mild COVID-19 (a few samples of this study predate the infection). Cell type and time point are not known.

This clonotype was seen a few times. The chain carries TRBV23-1 and TRBJ2-5; D perhaps matches TRBD2 (6 bases). TRBV23-1 is given ORF status, its function remaining uncertain. The germline V and J ends were trimmed by 9 bases and 2 bases, with 19 bases remaining between them. The CDR3 has 15 amino acids. The CDR3 sequence: CARTGVRDVQETQYF. CDR3 DNA sequence: TGCGCCAGAACGGGAGTCAGGGACGTACAAGAGACCCAGTACTTC.

This clonotype has only a few counts. The chain recombines TRBV2 with TRBJ1-3; no clear D. With 6 bases removed from V and 0 bases from J, the gap between germline ends came to 9 bases. Germline V gene data show CDR1 as SNHLY and CDR2 as FYNNEI. The CDR3 loop spans 14 amino acids. The CDR3 is CASRDGSSGNTIYF. DNA for the CDR3: TGTGCCAGCAGGGACGGGAGCTCTGGAAACACCATATATTTT.

The chain has TRBV18 and TRBJ1-2, with D perhaps matching TRBD1 (5 bases). The V end lost 0 bases, the J end lost 2 bases, and 10 bases lay between the germline ends. CDR1 KGHSH and CDR2 LQKENI come from the germline V gene. The CDR3 consists of 15 residues. The CDR3 loop reads CASSPPARENYGYTF. In nucleotides, the CDR3 is TGTGCCAGCTCACCACCGGCCAGGGAGAACTATGGCTACACCTTC.

This chain links TRBV6-2 or TRBV6-3 with TRBJ2-5, with D unclear. The V end was cut by 11 bases, the J end by 2 bases, with 15 bases between. The CDR3 consists of 13 residues. Germline values: CDR1 MNHEY, CDR2 SVGEGT. The CDR3 sequence is CAVAVWGQETQYF. Written as DNA, the CDR3 is TGTGCCGTTGCGGTCTGGGGACAAGAGACCCAGTACTTC.

The V gene is TRBV6-5, the J gene TRBJ2-6; D perhaps matches TRBD2 (5 bases). Germline-derived CDR1 and CDR2 are MNHEY and SVGAGI. The CDR3 contains 17 residues. Trimming took off 0 bases at V and 0 bases at J, with 9 bases between the two ends. CDR3 nucleotides: TGTGCCAGCAGTTACTCTGGCGGGCACTCTGGGGCCAACGTCCTGACTTTC. The encoded protein is CASSYSGGHSGANVLTF.

At least ten counts were recorded for this clonotype. The V gene is TRBV4-3, the J gene TRBJ2-1, with D possibly TRBD1 on 5 matching bases. Looked up from germline, CDR1 is LGHNA and CDR2 is YSLEER. This CDR3 region has 16 residues. Trimming took 8 bases from V and 4 from J, leaving 21 bases between them. CDR3 nucleotides: TGCGCCAGCGGAGTACAGGTGGGTTTGGGATACAATGAGCAGTTCTTC. Translating gives CASGVQVGLGYNEQFF.

The V call is TRBV7-6, the J call TRBJ2-5; 7 bases fit TRBD1. V gave up 3 bases and J gave up 6 bases; unmatched junction bases: 7. The CDR3 consists of 14 residues. CDR1 and CDR2 from the germline V gene are SGHVS and FNYEAQ. The CDR3 loop is CASSFDRAGKTQYF. Here the CDR3 DNA reads TGTGCCAGCAGCTTTGACAGGGCCGGAAAGACCCAGTACTTC.

The chain couples TRBV7-6 to TRBJ2-2; 7 bases are shared with TRBD2. Looked up from germline, CDR1 is SGHVS and CDR2 is FNYEAQ. The CDR3 runs to 15 residues. The trim removed 4 bases at V and 6 bases at J, leaving 8 bases unmatched. CDR3 nucleotide sequence: TGTGCCAGCAGCTCCGAGGGAGGGTATGCCGGGGAGCTGTTTTTT. Encoded protein: CASSSEGGYAGELFF. The entire variable domain, with the rest obtained from reference TRBV7-6 and TRBJ2-2, is as follows: GAGVSQSPRYKVTKRGQDVALRCDPISGHVSLYWYRQALGQGPEFLTYFNYEAQQDKSGLPNDRFSAERPEGSISTLTIQRTEQRDSAMYRCASSSEGGYAGELFFGEGSRLTVL.

V usage is TRBV9 and J usage is TRBJ1-5; perhaps TRBD1 as D (6 bases). Between the trimmed V and J ends, which lost 0 bases and 6 bases, there was a span of 13 bases. The CDR3 is made up of 15 amino acids. Germline assignment: CDR1 SGDLS and CDR2 YYNGEE. The DNA of the CDR3 is TGTGCCAGCAGCGTAGAAGGGGGGTTCGGTCAGCCCCAGCATTTT. It codes for CASSVEGGFGQPQHF.

The chain uses TRBV11-2 and TRBJ2-1; 7 bases agree with TRBD2. This CDR3 contains 15 residues. In germline, CDR1 is SGHAT, CDR2 FQNNGV. Trimming cost V 2 bases and J 3 bases; bases outside gene matches: 4. CDR3 nucleotides: TGTGCCAGCAGCTTATGGCTAGCGGTCTACAATGAGCAGTTCTTC. Encoded protein: CASSLWLAVYNEQFF. The full variable domain, in which reference TRBV11-2 and TRBJ2-1 provide the parts outside the CDR3, is EAGVAQSPRYKIIEKRQSVAFWCNPISGHATLYWYQQILGQGPKLLIQFQNNGVVDDSQLPKDRFSAERLKGVDSTLKIQPAKLEDSAVYLCASSLWLAVYNEQFFGPGTRLTVL.

The rearrangement links TRBV7-2 to TRBJ1-2; D possibly corresponds to TRBD1 (6 bases). The CDR3 extends over 13 amino acids. CDR1 SGHTA and CDR2 FQGNSA come from the germline V gene. V lost 4 bases and J 6 bases, leaving 12 bases between the germline ends. CDR3 residues: CASSSRQAHGYTF. The CDR3, as DNA: TGTGCCAGCAGCTCTCGACAGGCCCATGGCTACACCTTC.

The chain has TRBV5-1 and TRBJ2-5; 10 positions agree with TRBD2. From germline, CDR1 is SGHRS and CDR2 YFSETQ. V was pared by 4 bases and J by 2 bases, with 17 bases of the junction left unmatched. The CDR3 sequence is 19 residues long. CDR3 nucleotide sequence: TGCGCCAGCAGCCTCCTTGGGGTAGCGGGGGGCCGAATGCAAGAGACCCAGTACTTC. Protein sequence: CASSLLGVAGGRMQETQYF.

This clonotype was seen only a few times. This sequence joins TRBV29-1 and TRBJ2-1; 9 bases align to TRBD1. V trimming: 6 bases; J trimming: 5 bases; junction bases outside the gene matches: 5. Per the germline V gene, CDR1 is SQVTM and CDR2 is ANQGSEA. CDR3 size: 13 residues. CDR3 nucleotide sequence: TGCAGCGTGGCCGGGACAGGGAACAATGAGCAGTTCTTC. It encodes CSVAGTGNNEQFF.

The chain links TRBV20-1 to TRBJ1-5; the D is unclear. The V gene lost 3 bases and the J gene lost 0 bases, with 6 bases spanning the gap. This CDR3 comprises 13 residues. Germline V gives CDR1 DFQATT, CDR2 SNEGSKA (reference sequence). The CDR3 loop reads CSASRLSNQPQHF. CDR3 nucleotides: TGCAGTGCTAGCAGGCTTAGCAATCAGCCCCAGCATTTT.

This clonotype was detected a few times. This rearrangement joins TRBV27 to TRBJ1-1, with D uncertain. Between the trimmed V and J ends, which lost 6 bases and 1 base, there was a span of 12 bases. The length of the CDR3 is 14 residues. Germline CDR1 is MNHEY and CDR2 is SMNVEV (reference sequence). Here the CDR3 reads CASRLSPANTEAFF. For the CDR3, the DNA is TGTGCCAGCAGATTGTCCCCGGCGAACACTGAAGCTTTCTTT.

As concerns this clonotype: One end of the junction varies from germline; a read error may be responsible. The chain recombines TRBV5-5 with TRBJ2-6; D unclear. The CDR3 runs to 14 residues. CDR1 is SGHKS and CDR2 is YYEKEE in the germline V gene (reference sequence). The CDR3 bases are TGTGCCAGCACCTTGCTCTCGGGGGCCAACGTCCTGACTTTC. This encodes CASTLLSGANVLTF.

In this sample, this clonotype turned up many times. The V and J genes are TRBV5-6 and TRBJ1-1; 10 nucleotides agree with TRBD1. The CDR3 extends over 17 amino acids. Germline CDR1 is SGHDT and CDR2 is YYEEEE. Trimming cost V 5 bases and J 4 bases; bases outside gene matches: 14. The CDR3 region has the DNA TGTGCCAGCAGTTCCGGGACAGGGGCCTTTTATCGCACTGAAGCTTTCTTT. This gives the protein CASSSGTGAFYRTEAFF.

Many counts were recorded for this clonotype. The chain recombines TRBV11-2 with TRBJ2-5, with a possible D match to TRBD1 (6 bases). Germline loops: CDR1 SGHAT, CDR2 FQNNGV. Trimming pared 5 bases from V and 5 bases from J, leaving 15 bases between. This CDR3 has 14 residues. The CDR3 sequence is CASSLRSQGETQYF. CDR3 sequence (DNA): TGTGCCAGCAGCCTACGAAGTCAGGGGGAGACCCAGTACTTC.

The chain combines TRBV7-2 with TRBJ2-2; D might be TRBD1 or TRBD2, each matching 6 bases. The germline V gene has CDR1 SGHTA and CDR2 FQGNSA. The V and J ends lost 1 base and 1 base respectively, with 10 bases between them. This CDR3 comprises 16 residues. DNA of the CDR3: TGTGCCAGCAGCTTAGTCGGGGGCGTGAACACCGGGGAGCTGTTTTTT. Translating it yields CASSLVGGVNTGELFF.

The rearrangement uses TRBV6-4 and TRBJ2-2; D uncertain. Germline loops: CDR1 MRHNA, CDR2 SNTAGT. This CDR3 comprises 16 residues. Trimming shortened V by 3 bases and J by 0 bases, and 11 bases separated the two germline ends. DNA for the CDR3: TGTGCCAGCAGTGAGCAGCCTCCCACGAACACCGGGGAGCTGTTTTTT. It translates to CASSEQPPTNTGELFF.

This clonotype was counted ten times or more. V and J are TRBV13 and TRBJ1-1; no reliable D call. Trimming cost V 6 bases and J 5 bases, with 10 bases left between them. CDR1 is PRHDT, CDR2 FYEKMQ, per germline (reference sequence). This CDR3 spans 12 amino acids. The CDR3 here is CASRRVRTEAFF. Written as DNA, the CDR3 is TGTGCCAGCAGACGGGTTCGGACTGAAGCTTTCTTT.

Details on this clonotype: A read error may explain this, as a much larger clone is one base away. The V gene is TRBV13, the J gene TRBJ1-2; D remains ambiguous. CDR3 length: 12 residues. Trimming cost V 5 bases and J 4 bases, with 8 bases left between them. The V gene's germline CDR1 is PRHDT and CDR2 FYEKMQ (reference sequence). In nucleotides, the CDR3 is TGTGCCAGCAGCCCGGACCGCTATGGCTACACCTTC. Amino acids: CASSPDRYGYTF.

This clonotype was detected a few times. This rearrangement joins TRBV4-2 to TRBJ2-3; no reliable D call. CDR1 and CDR2 from the germline V gene are LGHNA and YNFKEQ. The CDR3 spans 13 residues. V was clipped by 0 bases and J by 8 bases, with 9 bases between them. The CDR3 sequence is CASSQDWAGTQYF. CDR3 in DNA: TGTGCCAGCAGCCAAGATTGGGCCGGTACGCAGTATTTT.

The chain employs TRBV19 and TRBJ1-1; no reliable D call. The CDR3 is made up of 12 amino acids. V lost 3 bases to trimming and J lost 2 bases, with 4 bases between them. Germline V gene data show CDR1 as LNHDA and CDR2 as SQIVND (reference sequence). The CDR3 here is CASSMGNTEAFF. In DNA, the CDR3 is TGTGCCAGTAGTATGGGAAACACTGAAGCTTTCTTT.

The chain couples TRBV4-3 to TRBJ2-7; D is undetermined. V shed 3 bases and J shed 6 bases, with 12 bases lying between them. Per the germline V gene, CDR1 is LGHNA and CDR2 is YSLEER. The CDR3 is 13 residues long. DNA for the CDR3: TGCGCCAGCAGCCATGGGCGTGGGTTCGAGCAGTACTTC. This sequence encodes CASSHGRGFEQYF.